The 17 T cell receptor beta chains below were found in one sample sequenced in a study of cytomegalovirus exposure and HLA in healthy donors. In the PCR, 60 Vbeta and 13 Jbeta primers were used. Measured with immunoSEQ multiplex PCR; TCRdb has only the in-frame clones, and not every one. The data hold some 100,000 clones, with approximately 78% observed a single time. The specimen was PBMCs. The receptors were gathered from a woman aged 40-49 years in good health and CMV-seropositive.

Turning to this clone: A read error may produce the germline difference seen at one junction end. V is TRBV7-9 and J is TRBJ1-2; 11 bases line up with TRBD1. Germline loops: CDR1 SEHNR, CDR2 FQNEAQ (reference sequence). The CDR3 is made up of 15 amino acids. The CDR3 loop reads CSSIKGDRGIKGYTF. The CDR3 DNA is TGTTCCAGCATAAAAGGGGACAGGGGGATTAAAGGCTACACCTTC.

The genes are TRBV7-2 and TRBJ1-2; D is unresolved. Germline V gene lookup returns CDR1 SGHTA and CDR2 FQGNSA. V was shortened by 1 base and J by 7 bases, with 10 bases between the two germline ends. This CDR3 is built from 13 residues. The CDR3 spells CASSLEWGAGYTF. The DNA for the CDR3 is TGTGCCAGCAGCTTAGAGTGGGGAGCTGGCTACACCTTC.

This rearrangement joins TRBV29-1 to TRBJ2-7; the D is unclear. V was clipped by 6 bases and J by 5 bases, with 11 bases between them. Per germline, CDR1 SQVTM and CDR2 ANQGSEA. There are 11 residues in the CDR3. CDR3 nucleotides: TGCAGCGTAAAGGAGCCAAACGAGCAGTACTTC. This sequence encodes CSVKEPNEQYF.

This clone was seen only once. CDR3 in amino acids: CASSLGSGSLHGELFF. The CDR3 DNA follows: TGTGCCAGCAGCTTAGGTAGCGGGAGTTTGCACGGGGAGCTGTTTTTT. The chain joins TRBV7-2 to TRBJ2-2, with 9 bases fitting TRBD2. In germline, CDR1 is SGHTA, CDR2 FQGNSA. Unmatched junction bases numbered 7, after V lost 1 base and J lost 7 bases. The CDR3 is 16 amino acids.

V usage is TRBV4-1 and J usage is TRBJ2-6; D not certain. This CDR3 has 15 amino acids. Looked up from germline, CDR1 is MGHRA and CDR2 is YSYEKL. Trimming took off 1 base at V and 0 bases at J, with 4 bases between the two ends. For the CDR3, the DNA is TGCGCCAGCAGCCAAGTATACTCTGGGGCCAACGTCCTGACTTTC. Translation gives CASSQVYSGANVLTF.

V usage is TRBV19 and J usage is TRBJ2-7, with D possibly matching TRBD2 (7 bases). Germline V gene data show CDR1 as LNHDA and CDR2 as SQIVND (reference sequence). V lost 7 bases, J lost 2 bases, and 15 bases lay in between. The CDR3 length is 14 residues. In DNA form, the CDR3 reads TGTGCCAGTATCCCCGGGGGGCCACCCTACGAGCAGTACTTC. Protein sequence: CASIPGGPPYEQYF.

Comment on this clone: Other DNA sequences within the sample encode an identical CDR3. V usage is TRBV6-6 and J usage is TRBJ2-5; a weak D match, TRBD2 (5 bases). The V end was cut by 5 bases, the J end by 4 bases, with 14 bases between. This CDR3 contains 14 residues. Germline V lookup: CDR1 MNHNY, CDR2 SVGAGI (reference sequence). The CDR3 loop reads CASSPEGQRETQYF. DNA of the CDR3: TGTGCCAGCAGTCCTGAGGGCCAACGAGAGACCCAGTACTTC.

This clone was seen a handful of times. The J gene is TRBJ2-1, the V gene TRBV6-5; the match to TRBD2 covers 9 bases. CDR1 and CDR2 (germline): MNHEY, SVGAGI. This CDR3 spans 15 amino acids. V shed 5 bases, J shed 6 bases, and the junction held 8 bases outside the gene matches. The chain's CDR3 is CASSKQGTSINEQFF. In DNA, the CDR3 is TGTGCCAGCAGTAAACAAGGGACTAGCATCAATGAGCAGTTCTTC.

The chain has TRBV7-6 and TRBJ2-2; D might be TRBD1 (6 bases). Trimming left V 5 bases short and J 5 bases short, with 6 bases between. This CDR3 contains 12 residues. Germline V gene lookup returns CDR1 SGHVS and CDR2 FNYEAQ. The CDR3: CASSDRTGELFF. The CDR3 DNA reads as TGTGCCAGCAGCGACAGGACCGGGGAGCTGTTTTTT.

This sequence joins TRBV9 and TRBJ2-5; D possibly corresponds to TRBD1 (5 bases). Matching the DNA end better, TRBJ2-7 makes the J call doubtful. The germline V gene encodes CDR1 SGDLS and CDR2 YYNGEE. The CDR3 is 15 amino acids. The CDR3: CASSRSIARVDEQYF. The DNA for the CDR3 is TGTGCCAGCAGCCGATCAATAGCCAGGGTCGACGAGCAGTACTTC.

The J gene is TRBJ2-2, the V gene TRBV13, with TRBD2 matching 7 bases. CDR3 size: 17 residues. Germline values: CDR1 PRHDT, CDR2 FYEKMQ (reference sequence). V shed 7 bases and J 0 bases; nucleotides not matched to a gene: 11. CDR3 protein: CASTPPGAGANTGELFF. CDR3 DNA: TGTGCCAGCACCCCCCCTGGGGCGGGAGCGAACACCGGGGAGCTGTTTTTT. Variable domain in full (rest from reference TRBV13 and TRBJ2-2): AAGVIQSPRHLIKEKRETATLKCYPIPRHDTVYWYQQGPGQDPQFLISFYEKMQSDKGSIPDRFSAQQFSDYHSELNMSSLELGDSALYFCASTPPGAGANTGELFFGEGSRLTVL.

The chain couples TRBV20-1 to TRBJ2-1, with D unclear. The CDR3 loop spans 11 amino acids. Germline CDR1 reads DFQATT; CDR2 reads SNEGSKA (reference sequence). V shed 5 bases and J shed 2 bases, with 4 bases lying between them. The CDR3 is CSAPTYNEQFF. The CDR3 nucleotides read TGCAGTGCTCCTACCTACAATGAGCAGTTCTTC.

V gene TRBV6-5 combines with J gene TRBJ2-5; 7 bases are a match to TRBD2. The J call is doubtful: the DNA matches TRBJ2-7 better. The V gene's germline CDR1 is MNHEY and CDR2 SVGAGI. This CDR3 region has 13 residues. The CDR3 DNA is TGTGCCAGCAGTTACTCGGGCGGGAGCGAGCAGTACTTC. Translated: CASSYSGGSEQYF.

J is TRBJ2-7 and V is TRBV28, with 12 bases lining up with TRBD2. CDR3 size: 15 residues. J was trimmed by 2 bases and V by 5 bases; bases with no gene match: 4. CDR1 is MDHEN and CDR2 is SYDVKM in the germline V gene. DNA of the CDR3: TGTGCCAGCAGTCTAGCGGGAGGGCCAGCCTACGAGCAGTACTTC. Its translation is CASSLAGGPAYEQYF.

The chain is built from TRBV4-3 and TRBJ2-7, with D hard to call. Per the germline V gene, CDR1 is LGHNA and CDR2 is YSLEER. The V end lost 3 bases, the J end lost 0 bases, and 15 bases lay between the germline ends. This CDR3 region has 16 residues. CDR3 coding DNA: TGCGCCAGCAGCCACACTCGAGAGCGCGGCTCCTACGAGCAGTACTTC. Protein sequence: CASSHTRERGSYEQYF.

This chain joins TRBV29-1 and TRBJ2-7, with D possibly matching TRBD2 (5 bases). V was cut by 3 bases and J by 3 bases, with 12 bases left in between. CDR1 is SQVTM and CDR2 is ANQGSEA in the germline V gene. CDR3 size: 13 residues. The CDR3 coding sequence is TGCAGCGTTGACAGCGGAGGTGACTACGAGCAGTACTTC. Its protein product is CSVDSGGDYEQYF.

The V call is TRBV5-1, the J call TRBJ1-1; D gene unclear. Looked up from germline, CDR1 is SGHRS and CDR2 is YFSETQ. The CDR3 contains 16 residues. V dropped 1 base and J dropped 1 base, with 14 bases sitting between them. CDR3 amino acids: CASSLSYTGGNTEAFF. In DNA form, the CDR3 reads TGCGCCAGCAGCTTGTCGTATACGGGTGGGAACACTGAAGCTTTCTTT.